A single sample is the source of the 11 T cell receptor beta chains below, sequenced in a study. The sorted Tregs were CD4+CD25+CD127-/low cells. TCRdb re-analysed the 5' RACE reads in MiXCR, keeping a single row per CDR3 protein. This table holds about 57,000 distinct CDR3 sequences, less than 30% found once. The sequencing sample was made of tumor-infiltrating Tregs sorted from the breast tumor. The receptors stem from a female donor with breast cancer.

This rearrangement joins TRBV29-1 to TRBJ1-1, with D tentatively TRBD1 (5 bases). Trimming shortened V by 7 bases and J by 10 bases, and 19 bases separated the two germline ends. CDR3 length: 12 amino acids. CDR1 SQVTM and CDR2 ANQGSEA come from the germline V gene. CDR3 sequence reads: CSARRDLGGAFF. DNA for the CDR3: TGCAGCGCCCGCCGGGACCTCGGGGGAGCTTTCTTT. Full variable domain (outside the CDR3, taken from reference TRBV29-1 and TRBJ1-1): SAVISQKPSRDICQRGTSLTIQCQVDSQVTMMFWYRQQPGQSLTLIATANQGSEATYESGFVIDKFPISRPNLTFSTLTVSNMSPEDSSIYLCSARRDLGGAFFGQGTRLTVV.

This clonotype was recorded a few times. This chain uses TRBV6-1 with TRBJ2-1; 16 bases align to TRBD2. With V trimmed by 11 bases and J by 2 bases, 9 bases remained unmatched. The germline CDR1 and CDR2 sequences are MNHNS and SASEGT. The CDR3 spans 17 residues. This CDR3 is CAGRSGLAGGTYNEQFF. The CDR3 DNA reads TGTGCCGGCCGGTCGGGACTAGCGGGAGGGACCTACAATGAGCAGTTCTTC.

There are a few counts of this clonotype. The chain links TRBV6-5 to TRBJ2-2, with no clear D. Trimming shortened V by 6 bases and J by 7 bases, and 6 bases separated the two germline ends. CDR3 size: 11 residues. Germline CDR1 reads MNHEY; CDR2 reads SVGAGI. CDR3 residues: CASRKGGELFF. CDR3 sequence (DNA): TGTGCCAGCAGAAAGGGCGGGGAGCTGTTTTTT.

This clonotype was seen at least ten times. The chain carries TRBV15 and TRBJ2-3; 9 positions agree with TRBD2. The CDR3 extends over 15 amino acids. The V gene's germline CDR1 is LNHNV and CDR2 YYDKDF (reference sequence). V trimming: 5 bases; J trimming: 8 bases; junction bases outside the gene matches: 11. The CDR3: CATSGQGRGGGTQYF. CDR3 bases: TGTGCCACCAGCGGGCAAGGGCGGGGGGGAGGTACGCAGTATTTT.

A note on this clonotype: One junction end disagrees with the germline gene, perhaps due to a read error. This sequence joins TRBV7-6 and TRBJ2-1, with 12 positions matching TRBD1. Germline-derived CDR1 and CDR2 are SGHVS and FNYEAQ. This CDR3 contains 15 residues. CDR3 loop: CAGSIPGQGADEQFF. The CDR3 DNA reads as TGTGCCGGCAGCATCCCGGGACAGGGGGCGGATGAGCAGTTCTTC.

As concerns this clonotype: Just one base apart from a much larger clone, this may be a read error. CDR3 sequence reads: CSVETVEIQYF. DNA of the CDR3: TGCAGCGTTGAAACCGTAGAGATCCAGTACTTC. The V and J genes are TRBV29-1 and TRBJ2-5; no clear D. The CDR3 is made up of 11 amino acids. Germline CDR1 and CDR2: SQVTM and ANQGSEA.

Points on this clonotype: Because the CDR3 is missing its conserved closing phenylalanine or tryptophan, this is likely a read error. V is TRBV20-1 and J is TRBJ2-3; 7 nucleotides match TRBD1. Germline V gene sequence: CDR1 DFQATT, CDR2 SNEGSKA (reference sequence). This CDR3 contains 13 residues. The J segment lost 3 bases and the V segment lost 5 bases, leaving 5 bases of the junction unmatched. The CDR3 protein is CSAASTGTDTQYL. Written as DNA, the CDR3 is TGCAGTGCTGCTTCGACAGGGACAGATACGCAGTATCTT.

This clonotype was recorded many times. The chain couples TRBV4-1 to TRBJ1-1, with TRBD1 matching 8 bases. Germline loops: CDR1 MGHRA, CDR2 YSYEKL. The CDR3 has 17 residues. Trimming removed 2 bases from V and 0 bases from J; junction bases left unmatched: 8. The CDR3 coding sequence is TGCGCCAGCAGCCAACAAGGACAGGGTCGGATGAACACTGAAGCTTTCTTT. Protein product: CASSQQGQGRMNTEAFF.

This clonotype was counted only a few times. The rearrangement joins TRBV6-5 to TRBJ2-7, with 7 nucleotides matching TRBD2. Germline CDR1 and CDR2: MNHEY and SVGAGI. The CDR3 is 15 amino acids. Trimming at V came to 2 bases and at J to 4 bases, leaving 8 bases not matched to a gene. CDR3 sequence (DNA): TGTGCCAGCAGTTACGGGCTAGCGGAGGTTTACGAGCAGTACTTC. Translating it yields CASSYGLAEVYEQYF.

This clonotype was counted at least ten times. The chain couples TRBV10-1 to TRBJ2-2; TRBD2 agrees at 8 bases. The ends lost 1 base at V and 6 bases at J; junction bases unmatched: 4. Germline CDR1 and CDR2: WNHNN and SYGVQD (reference sequence). The CDR3 is 15 residues long. The CDR3 bases are TGCGCCAGCAGTGAGTGGTCGGGAGGGTCCGGGGAGCTGTTTTTT. It yields the protein CASSEWSGGSGELFF.

This clonotype was picked up a small number of times. The rearrangement links TRBV9 to TRBJ2-7; TRBD2 aligns across 11 bases. CDR3 length: 16 residues. Germline lookup yields CDR1 SGDLS and CDR2 YYNGEE. V trimming: 0 bases; J trimming: 5 bases; junction bases outside the gene matches: 7. CDR3 bases: TGTGCCAGCAGCGTAGGCAATAGCGGGGGGGTCCACGAGCAGTACTTC. Protein product: CASSVGNSGGVHEQYF.